This T cell receptor (beta chain) was captured in a study of blood T cell repertoires in COVID-19. For the study at large: Some COVID-19 samples were acute and others convalescent; all came from the United States, Italy and Spain. PBMCs, B-cell-depleted T cells, or T cells provided the cDNA or gDNA that made up the material.

The authors' processing: Amplifying reference gene primers gave estimates of nucleated cell counts. Using immunoSEQ multiplex PCR, the repertoire was profiled, and TCRdb retains in-frame clones only, with some absent. Clone size and the V and J calls come from that table; the DNA yielded D and trimming. The sample lists under 85,000 clones; 65% to 85% were seen once. This CDR3 region has 18 residues. V dropped 4 bases and J dropped 5; count of bases not matched to a gene: 15. Per germline, CDR1 LGHNA and CDR2 YNFKEQ. Input material: peripheral blood. The sequence derives from a man in his sixties with active or convalescent COVID-19. The V gene is TRBV4-2, the J gene TRBJ2-3, with 10 bases fitting TRBD2. CDR3 nucleotides: TGTGCCAGCAGCCCCTCTAGCGGGGGCCATACAAAAGGAGATACGCAGTATTTT. Amino acid sequence: CASSPSSGGHTKGDTQYF.